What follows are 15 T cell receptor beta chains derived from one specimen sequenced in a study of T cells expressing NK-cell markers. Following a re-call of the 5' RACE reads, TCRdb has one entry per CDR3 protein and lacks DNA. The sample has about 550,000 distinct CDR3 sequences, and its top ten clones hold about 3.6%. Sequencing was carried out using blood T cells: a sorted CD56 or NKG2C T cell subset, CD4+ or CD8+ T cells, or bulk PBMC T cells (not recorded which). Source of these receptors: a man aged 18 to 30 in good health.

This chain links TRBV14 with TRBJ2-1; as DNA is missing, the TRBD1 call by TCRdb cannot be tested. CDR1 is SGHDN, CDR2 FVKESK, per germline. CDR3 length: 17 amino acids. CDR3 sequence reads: CASSQDLTGFGRDRKFF.

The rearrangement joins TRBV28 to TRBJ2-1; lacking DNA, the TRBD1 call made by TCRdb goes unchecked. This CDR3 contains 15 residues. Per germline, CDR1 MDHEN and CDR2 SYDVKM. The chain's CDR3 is CASSPGFRPYNEQFF.

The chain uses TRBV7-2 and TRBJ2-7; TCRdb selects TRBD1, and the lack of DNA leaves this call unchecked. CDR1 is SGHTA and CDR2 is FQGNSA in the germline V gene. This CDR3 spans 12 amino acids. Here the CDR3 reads CASSFGQRQQYF.

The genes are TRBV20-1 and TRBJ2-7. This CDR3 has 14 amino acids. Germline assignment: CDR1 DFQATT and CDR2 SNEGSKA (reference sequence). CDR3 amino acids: CSARVTIDSYEQYF.

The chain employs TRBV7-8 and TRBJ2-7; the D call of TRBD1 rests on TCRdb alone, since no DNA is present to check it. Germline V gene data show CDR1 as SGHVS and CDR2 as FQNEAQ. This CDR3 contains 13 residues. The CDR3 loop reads CASRRDTAYEQYF.

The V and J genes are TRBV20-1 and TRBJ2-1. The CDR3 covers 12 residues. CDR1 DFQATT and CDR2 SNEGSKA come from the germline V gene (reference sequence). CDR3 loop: CSAREVGDEQFF.

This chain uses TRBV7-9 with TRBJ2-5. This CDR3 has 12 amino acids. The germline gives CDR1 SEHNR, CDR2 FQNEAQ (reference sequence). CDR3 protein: CASSSNLRTQYF.

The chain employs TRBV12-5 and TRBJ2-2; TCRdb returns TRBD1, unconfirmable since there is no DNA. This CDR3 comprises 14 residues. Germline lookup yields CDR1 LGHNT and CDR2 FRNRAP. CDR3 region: CASGRTGNTGELFF. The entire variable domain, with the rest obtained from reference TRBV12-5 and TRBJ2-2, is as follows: DARVTQTPRHKVTEMGQEVTMRCQPILGHNTVFWYRQTMMQGLELLAYFRNRAPLDDSGMPKDRFSAEMPDATLATLKIQPSEPRDSAVYFCASGRTGNTGELFFGEGSRLTVL.

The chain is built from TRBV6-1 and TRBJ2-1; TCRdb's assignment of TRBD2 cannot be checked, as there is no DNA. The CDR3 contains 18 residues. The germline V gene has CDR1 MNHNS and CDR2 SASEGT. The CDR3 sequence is CASRGLALVVGSYNEQFF.

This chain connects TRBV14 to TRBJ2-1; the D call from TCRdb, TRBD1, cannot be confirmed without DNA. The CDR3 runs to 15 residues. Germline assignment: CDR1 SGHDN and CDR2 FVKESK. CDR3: CASTFAGPAYNEQFF.

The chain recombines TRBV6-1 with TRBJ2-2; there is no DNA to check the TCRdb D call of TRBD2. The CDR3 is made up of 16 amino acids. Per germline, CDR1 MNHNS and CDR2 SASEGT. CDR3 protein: CASSPRGLREAGELFF.

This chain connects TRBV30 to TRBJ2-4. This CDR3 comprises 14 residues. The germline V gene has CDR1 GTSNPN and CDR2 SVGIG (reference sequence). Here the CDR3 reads CAWSLYGSKNIQYF. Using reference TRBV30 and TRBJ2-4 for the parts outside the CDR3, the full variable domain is SQTIHQWPATLVQPVGSPLSLECTVEGTSNPNLYWYRQAAGRGLQLLFYSVGIGQISSEVPQNLSASRPQDRQFILSSKKLLLSDSGFYLCAWSLYGSKNIQYFGAGTRLSVL.

CDR3 amino acids: CSASPRTSGVYEQYF. The rearrangement links TRBV20-1 to TRBJ2-7; without DNA, the TCRdb call of TRBD2 cannot be checked. The CDR3 covers 15 residues. Looked up from germline, CDR1 is DFQATT and CDR2 is SNEGSKA (reference sequence).

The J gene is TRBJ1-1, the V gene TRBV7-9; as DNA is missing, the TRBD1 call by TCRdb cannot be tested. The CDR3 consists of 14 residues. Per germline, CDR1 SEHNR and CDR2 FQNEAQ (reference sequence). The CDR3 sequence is CASSLVVGRTEAFF.

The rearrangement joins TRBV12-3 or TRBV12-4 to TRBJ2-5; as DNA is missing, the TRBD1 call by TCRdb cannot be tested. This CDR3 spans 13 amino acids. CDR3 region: CASSLGTLRAQYF.